This is a list of T cell receptor beta chains from one sample in a study of shared clonotypes between healthy human individuals. The data were produced by immunoSEQ multiplex PCR, yet TCRdb's version contains in-frame clones alone and is incomplete. This table holds some 1,400,000 clones, more than 95% found once. Sequencing was performed on naive CD4+ T cells sorted from blood. The receptor set was obtained from a man aged 25 to 40 in good health. The CDR3 runs from the conserved cysteine through the conserved F or W. A D gene is named only where the DNA matches it firmly. Clone size is shown for a subset of rows, as once, few, many or a class of expanded clone.

TRBV5-5,NA,TRBJ2-3,NA,TGTGCCAGCAGCTTGGCGTGGGGGGCAGATACGCAGTATTTT,CASSLAWGADTQYF
TRBV7-2,NA,TRBJ1-5,NA,TGTGCCAGCAGCTCCAGAACGGGCAATCAGCCCCAGCATTTT,CASSSRTGNQPQHF
TRBV7-9,TRBD1,TRBJ2-7,NA,TGTGCCAGCAGCCCCCGGGACAGGGACTACGAGCAGTACTTC,CASSPRDRDYEQYF
TRBV5-4,TRBD2,TRBJ2-3,NA,TGTGCCAGCAGCCCGGGGGGACTAGCGGGAGTAGAGGCCACAGATACGCAGTATTTT,CASSPGGLAGVEATDTQYF
TRBV19,TRBD1,TRBJ2-5,NA,TGTGCCAGTAGTATGCAGGACAGGGGATGGGAGACCCAGTACTTC,CASSMQDRGWETQYF
TRBV7-6,NA,TRBJ2-7,NA,TGTGCCAGCAGCTTAATGTCGGGGGGCTCGGGGCCCTACGAGCAGTACTTC,CASSLMSGGSGPYEQYF
TRBV7-8,NA,TRBJ2-6,NA,TGTGCCAGCAGCTTAGTGCGGGGAGCTGGGGCCAACGTCCTGACTTTC,CASSLVRGAGANVLTF
TRBV28,NA,TRBJ1-2,NA,TGTGCCAGCTCTTGGGTTGCTGGCTACACCTTC,CASSWVAGYTF
TRBV20-1,NA,TRBJ2-7,NA,TGCAGTGCTAGGACCTACGAGCAGTACTTC,CSARTYEQYF
TRBV9,NA,TRBJ2-3,once,TGTGCCAGCAGCCCAACACGTGCGCAGGCGGGGTTCACAGATACGCAGTATTTT,CASSPTRAQAGFTDTQYF
TRBV10-1,TRBD2,TRBJ2-3,once,TGCGCCAGCAGTGGAATCGGGACTACGGGGCAAGATACGCAGTATTTT,CASSGIGTTGQDTQYF
TRBV7-2,NA,TRBJ2-1,NA,TGTGCCAGCAGCTTAGCGGTGGCTAGAAAGCAGTTCTTC,CASSLAVARKQFF
TRBV7-2,NA,TRBJ2-5,NA,TGTGCCAGCAGCTTAGTCTTGGGCGGGGAGACCCAGTACTTC,CASSLVLGGETQYF
TRBV11-2,TRBD2,TRBJ2-5,NA,TGTGCCAGCAGCACCGGACTAGCGGGAGTCGTAGAGACCCAGTACTTC,CASSTGLAGVVETQYF
TRBV5-6,NA,TRBJ2-5,NA,TGTGCCAGCAGCTTGGGTGGTCGAGAGACCCAGTACTTC,CASSLGGRETQYF
TRBV11-2,NA,TRBJ1-2,NA,TGTGCCAGCAGCTTAGCTCGGAGCAATGAGGATGGCTACACCTTC,CASSLARSNEDGYTF
TRBV9,TRBD2,TRBJ2-1,NA,TGTGCCAGCAGCGTAGGTAGGGGACTAGCGTACGACCCGGAGCAGTTCTTC,CASSVGRGLAYDPEQFF
TRBV10-1,TRBD2,TRBJ2-1,NA,TGCGCCAGCAGTGATGGACTAGCCACGGCCTACAATGAGCAGTTCTTC,CASSDGLATAYNEQFF
TRBV10-1,TRBD2,TRBJ2-1,NA,TGCGCCAGCAGTGAGTCTAGGCTTCTAGCGGGAGTAGGAAATGAGCAGTTCTTC,CASSESRLLAGVGNEQFF
TRBV6-1,TRBD2,TRBJ2-7,NA,TGTGCCAGCAGAGTGGGGGGGACCTACGAGCAGTACTTC,CASRVGGTYEQYF
TRBV7-2,TRBD2,TRBJ2-7,NA,TGTGCCAGCAGCCCAAGACTAGCGGGATCCCACGAGCAGTACTTC,CASSPRLAGSHEQYF
TRBV15,TRBD2,TRBJ2-1,few,TGTGCCACCAGGGCGGGGGGCTTGCCTGAGCAGTTCTTC,CATRAGGLPEQFF
TRBV5-1,NA,TRBJ2-7,NA,TGCGCCAGCAGCTTGCCCGTAGGGGTCGAGCAGTACTTC,CASSLPVGVEQYF
TRBV9,NA,TRBJ2-2,NA,TGTGCCAGCAGCGTAGACGGTCCAGCCGGGGAGCTGTTTTTT,CASSVDGPAGELFF
TRBV11-1,NA,TRBJ2-1,NA,TGTGCCAGCTCGGGACTGGGATGGAATGAGCAGTTCTTC,CASSGLGWNEQFF
TRBV7-6,TRBD2,TRBJ2-7,NA,TGTGCCAGCAGCTTAGCGGGGACTAGAGGTGAGCAGTACTTC,CASSLAGTRGEQYF
TRBV28,TRBD1,TRBJ2-7,NA,TGTGCCAGCAGCTTGGACAGGGTTCTAGTCGAGCAGTACTTC,CASSLDRVLVEQYF
TRBV6-1,NA,TRBJ2-5,NA,TGTGCCAGCAGTGAAGGCGGAGCACAAGAGACCCAGTACTTC,CASSEGGAQETQYF
TRBV18,TRBD1,TRBJ1-3,NA,TGTGCCAGCTCACCACTAAAACAGGGGGCTGGAAACACCATATATTTT,CASSPLKQGAGNTIYF